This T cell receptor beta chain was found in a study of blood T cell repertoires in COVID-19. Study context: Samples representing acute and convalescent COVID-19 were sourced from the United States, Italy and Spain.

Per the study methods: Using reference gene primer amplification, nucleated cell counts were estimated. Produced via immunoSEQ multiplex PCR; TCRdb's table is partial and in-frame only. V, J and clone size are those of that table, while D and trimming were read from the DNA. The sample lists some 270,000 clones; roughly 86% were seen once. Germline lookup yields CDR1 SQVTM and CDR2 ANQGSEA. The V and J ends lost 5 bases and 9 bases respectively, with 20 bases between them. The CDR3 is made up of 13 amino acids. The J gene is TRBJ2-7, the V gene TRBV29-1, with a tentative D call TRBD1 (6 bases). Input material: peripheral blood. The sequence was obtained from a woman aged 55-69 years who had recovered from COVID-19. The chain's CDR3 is CSVKTGTSNRQYF. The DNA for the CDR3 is TGCAGCGTTAAAACTGGGACATCGAATCGGCAGTACTTC.